Given below is one T cell receptor beta chain in context. In the original analysis: Amplifying reference gene primers gave estimates of nucleated cell counts. TCRdb's table, derived via immunoSEQ multiplex PCR, lists solely in-frame clones and lacks some. D and trimming come from the DNA, and the V and J calls and clone size come from that table. The sample shows approximately 65,000 clones, about nine tenths of them seen only once. This entry is derived from a study of blood T cell repertoires in COVID-19. About the research overall: Donors in the United States, Italy and Spain gave samples during acute or convalescent COVID-19. In each case, the material was cDNA or gDNA derived from T cells, B-cell-depleted T cells, or PBMCs.

J gave up 4 bases and V 4 bases, and 3 bases lay outside the gene matches. Germline CDR1 LNHDA, CDR2 SQIVND (reference sequence). The CDR3 is made up of 15 amino acids. The chain couples TRBV19 to TRBJ2-2, with TRBD2 matching 10 bases. Sample: peripheral blood. The TCR comes from a woman aged 18-29 years with acute or convalescent COVID-19. The CDR3 sequence is CASSTGLASTGELFF. Here the CDR3 DNA reads TGTGCCAGTAGTACGGGACTAGCGTCCACCGGGGAGCTGTTTTTT.